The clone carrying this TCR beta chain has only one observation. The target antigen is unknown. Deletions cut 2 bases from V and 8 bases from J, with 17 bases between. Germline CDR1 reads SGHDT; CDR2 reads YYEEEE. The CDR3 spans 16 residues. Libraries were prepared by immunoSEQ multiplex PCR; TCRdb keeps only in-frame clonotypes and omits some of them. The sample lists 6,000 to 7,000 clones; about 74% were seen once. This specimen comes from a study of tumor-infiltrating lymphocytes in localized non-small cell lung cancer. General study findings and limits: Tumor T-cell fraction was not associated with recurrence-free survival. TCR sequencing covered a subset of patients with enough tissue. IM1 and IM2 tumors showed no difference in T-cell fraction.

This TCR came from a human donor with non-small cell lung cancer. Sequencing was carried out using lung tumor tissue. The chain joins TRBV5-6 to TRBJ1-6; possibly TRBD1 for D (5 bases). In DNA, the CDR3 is TGTGCCAGCAGCTTAGCTGGGGGTTTTATCGATTCACCCCTCCACTTT. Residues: CASSLAGGFIDSPLHF.